A single sample is the source of the 16 T cell receptor beta chains below, sequenced in a study of long-term antiretroviral therapy in people with HIV. They ran version v3.0 of the immunoSEQ assay at survey level. The data were produced by immunoSEQ multiplex PCR, yet TCRdb's version contains in-frame clones alone and is incomplete. The repertoire holds approximately 37,000 clones, with roughly four fifths as singletons. The sample in question was unsorted PBMCs, obtained 1 year after starting antiretroviral therapy. These receptors were taken from a man younger than 35 with HIV.

The rearrangement joins TRBV10-2 to TRBJ2-7, with no clear D. The CDR3 totals 12 residues. Germline loops: CDR1 WSHSY, CDR2 SAAADI. V gave up 2 bases and J gave up 8 bases, with 10 bases separating them. The CDR3, as DNA: TGCGCCAGCAGTGAGGGGCAGACCAAGCAGTACTTC. Translated: CASSEGQTKQYF.

This clone was detected only once. CDR3 in amino acids: CASSPGGSGNTIYF. The CDR3 coding sequence is TGTGCCAGTAGTCCTGGGGGCTCTGGAAACACCATATATTTT. V gene TRBV19 combines with J gene TRBJ1-3; D is perhaps TRBD1 (5 bases). The CDR3 covers 14 residues. V dropped 5 bases and J dropped 0 bases, with 8 bases sitting between them. Germline CDR1 reads LNHDA; CDR2 reads SQIVND (reference sequence).

The J gene is TRBJ1-5, the V gene TRBV11-2; D gene unclear. V gave up 0 bases and J gave up 4 bases, with 19 bases separating them. Germline V CDR1 and CDR2: SGHAT, FQNNGV. CDR3 size: 18 residues. The CDR3 loop reads CASSLERASKEWNQPQHF. The CDR3 region has the DNA TGTGCCAGCAGCTTAGAACGAGCGTCAAAGGAGTGGAATCAGCCCCAGCATTTT.

J is TRBJ1-5 and V is TRBV4-1; D remains unclear. V was cut by 1 base and J by 4 bases, with 11 bases left in between. The length of the CDR3 is 15 residues. CDR1 and CDR2 (germline): MGHRA, YSYEKL. The CDR3 DNA reads as TGCGCCAGCAGCCAAGTTTACAGCCCTAATCAGCCCCAGCATTTT. This translates into CASSQVYSPNQPQHF.

The rearrangement links TRBV7-2 to TRBJ2-1; D unclear. The ends were cut back, 5 bases at V and 6 bases at J, with 5 bases in the middle. The CDR3 runs to 11 residues. Germline values: CDR1 SGHTA, CDR2 FQGNSA. Here the CDR3 reads CASSPINEQFF. In DNA form, the CDR3 reads TGTGCCAGCAGCCCCATCAATGAGCAGTTCTTC.

The CDR3 here is CASSQGVGETLLSGYTF. CDR3 DNA: TGTGCCAGCAGCCAAGGAGTAGGGGAGACGTTGTTAAGTGGCTACACCTTC. This rearrangement joins TRBV14 to TRBJ1-2; a possible D gene is TRBD1 (5 bases). CDR1 is SGHDN and CDR2 is FVKESK in the germline V gene. The CDR3 has 17 amino acids. V lost 1 base, J lost 7 bases, and 22 bases lay in between.

A few counts support this clone. The rearrangement links TRBV7-9 to TRBJ2-2; TRBD2 agrees at 7 bases. After removal of 1 base from V and 1 base from J, the junction contained 3 bases not matched to a gene. This CDR3 spans 16 amino acids. CDR1 is SEHNR and CDR2 is FQNEAQ in the germline V gene (reference sequence). The CDR3 region has the DNA TGTGCCAGCAGCTTAGTGGGACTACGGAACACCGGGGAGCTGTTTTTT. Its translation is CASSLVGLRNTGELFF.

The chain links TRBV19 to TRBJ2-7; D tentatively reads TRBD1 or TRBD2 (5 bases each). This CDR3 spans 14 amino acids. Between the trimmed V and J ends, which lost 3 bases and 3 bases, there was a span of 12 bases. CDR1 is LNHDA and CDR2 is SQIVND in the germline V gene (reference sequence). Here the CDR3 reads CASSIGTQGYEQYF. The CDR3 nucleotides are TGTGCCAGTAGTATCGGGACCCAGGGCTACGAGCAGTACTTC.

V usage is TRBV2 and J usage is TRBJ1-4, with D maybe TRBD1 (6 bases). V lost 7 bases to trimming and J lost 5 bases, with 11 bases between them. The germline gives CDR1 SNHLY, CDR2 FYNNEI. The CDR3 is 13 residues long. The CDR3 nucleotides read TGTGCCAGCATACGGGACATAAATGAAAAACTGTTTTTT. It is translated as CASIRDINEKLFF.

The chain uses TRBV27 and TRBJ1-2, with a tentative D call TRBD1 (6 bases). The CDR3 extends over 13 amino acids. The V gene lost 6 bases and the J gene lost 5 bases, with 13 bases spanning the gap. The germline gives CDR1 MNHEY, CDR2 SMNVEV (reference sequence). The CDR3 reads CASRKTGYYGYTF. The DNA of the CDR3 is TGTGCCAGCAGGAAGACAGGTTATTATGGCTACACCTTC.

This clone was picked up a small number of times. The J gene is TRBJ2-7, the V gene TRBV9; D is undetermined. The CDR3 runs 14 residues. V was trimmed by 0 bases and J by 2 bases, leaving 9 bases between them. Germline assignment: CDR1 SGDLS and CDR2 YYNGEE. The CDR3 sequence is CASSVETYPYEQYF. In DNA form, the CDR3 reads TGTGCCAGCAGCGTAGAGACCTACCCCTACGAGCAGTACTTC.

The V gene is TRBV4-1, the J gene TRBJ2-3; maybe TRBD1 (5 bases). Trimming took off 0 bases at V and 0 bases at J, with 10 bases between the two ends. Germline V gives CDR1 MGHRA, CDR2 YSYEKL. The CDR3 loop spans 16 amino acids. The CDR3 nucleotides read TGCGCCAGCAGCCAAGATAGGACACGGAGCACAGATACGCAGTATTTT. This codes for CASSQDRTRSTDTQYF.

The chain recombines TRBV21-1 with TRBJ2-7; the D call TRBD1 from the table was never checked on the DNA. TRBV21-1 counts as a pseudogene. The CDR3 is 11 amino acids. The CDR3 sequence: CASGHPYEQYF. Here the CDR3 DNA reads TGTGCCAGCGGCCACCCCTACGAGCAGTACTTC.

The gene calls are TRBV19 and TRBJ2-1; a possible D gene is TRBD2 (6 bases). The V and J ends lost 0 bases and 5 bases respectively, with 14 bases between them. Germline values: CDR1 LNHDA, CDR2 SQIVND (reference sequence). CDR3 length: 16 residues. In DNA, the CDR3 is TGTGCCAGTAGTATAGATCTCCTCGGGAGCGACAATGAGCAGTTCTTC. This sequence encodes CASSIDLLGSDNEQFF.

J is TRBJ1-3 and V is TRBV4-2; TRBD1 aligns across 7 bases. The V gene's germline CDR1 is LGHNA and CDR2 YNFKEQ. V trimming: 3 bases; J trimming: 0 bases; junction bases outside the gene matches: 5. This CDR3 contains 16 residues. CDR3 DNA sequence: TGTGCCAGCAGCCACTTACAGGGGATCTCTGGAAACACCATATATTTT. It yields the protein CASSHLQGISGNTIYF.

Only one count was recorded for this clone. J is TRBJ2-7 and V is TRBV27; D might be TRBD1 (6 bases). There are 13 residues in the CDR3. Germline CDR1 and CDR2: MNHEY and SMNVEV (reference sequence). V shed 2 bases and J shed 2 bases, with 7 bases lying between them. This CDR3 is CASSLGQTYEQYF. The CDR3 DNA is TGTGCCAGCAGTTTAGGACAGACCTACGAGCAGTACTTC.